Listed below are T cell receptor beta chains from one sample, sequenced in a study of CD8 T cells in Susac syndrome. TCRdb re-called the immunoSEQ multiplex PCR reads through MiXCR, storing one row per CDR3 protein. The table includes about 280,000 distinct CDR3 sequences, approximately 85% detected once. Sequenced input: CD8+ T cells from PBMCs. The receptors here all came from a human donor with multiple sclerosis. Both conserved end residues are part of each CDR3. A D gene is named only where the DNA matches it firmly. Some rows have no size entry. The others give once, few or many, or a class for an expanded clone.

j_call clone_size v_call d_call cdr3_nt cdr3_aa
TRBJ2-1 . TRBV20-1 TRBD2 TGCAGTGCCATTACTAGCGTTAGATACAATGAGCAGTTCTTC CSAITSVRYNEQFF
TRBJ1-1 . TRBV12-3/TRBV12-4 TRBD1 TGTGCCAGCAACCCAGGGGGCCCCCACACTGAAGCTTTCTTT CASNPGGPHTEAFF
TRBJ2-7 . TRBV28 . TGTGCCAGCAGTTTAATGGCGAACGAGCAGTACTTC CASSLMANEQYF
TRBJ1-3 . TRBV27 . TGTGCCAGCAGTCCCATACAGGGAGGAGGAAACACCATATATTTT CASSPIQGGGNTIYF
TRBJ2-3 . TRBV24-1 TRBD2 TGTGCCACCAGTGATTTGGCTAGCGGGAATGCAGATACGCAGTATTTT CATSDLASGNADTQYF
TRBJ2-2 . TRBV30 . TGTGCCTGGAGTCCGACTAGCACCGGGGAGCTGTTTTTT CAWSPTSTGELFF
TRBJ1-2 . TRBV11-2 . TGTGCCAGCAGCATCACGACAGACGGCTATGGCTACACCTTC CASSITTDGYGYTF
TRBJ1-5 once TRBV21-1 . TGTGCCAGCAGCACGTCGGGGCCGGAACCTCGATATAGCAATCAGCCCCAGCATTTT CASSTSGPEPRYSNQPQHF
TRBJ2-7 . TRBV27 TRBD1 TGTGCCAGCAGTCGACGAGGACAGGCAAGCTCCTACGAGCAGTACTTC CASSRRGQASSYEQYF
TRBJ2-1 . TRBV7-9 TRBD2 TGTGCCAGCAGCTTGGGAGCTAGCGGGACGTGGAATGAGCAGTTCTTC CASSLGASGTWNEQFF
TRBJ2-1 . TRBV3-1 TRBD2 TGTGCCAGCAGCCCGGGACTAGCGCTTTACAATGAGCAGTTCTTC CASSPGLALYNEQFF
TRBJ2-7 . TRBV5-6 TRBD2 TGTGCCAGCAGCTTTAGCGGGAGGGCCCACTACGAGCAGTACTTC CASSFSGRAHYEQYF
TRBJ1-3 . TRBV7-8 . TGTGCCAGCACCAGCCGGGCCCGGGGAAACACCATATATTTT CASTSRARGNTIYF
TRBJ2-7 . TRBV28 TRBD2 TGTGCCAGCAGTTTATTGGGTACTAGCGGGACCTACGAGCAGTACTTC CASSLLGTSGTYEQYF
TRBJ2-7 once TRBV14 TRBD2 TGTGCCAGCAGCCACGAAAAGGGTAGCGGGACTTACGAGCAGTACTTC CASSHEKGSGTYEQYF
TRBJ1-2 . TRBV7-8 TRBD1 TGTGCCAGCAGCCCACACAGGACAGGGGGCGGTGGTGGCTACACCTTC CASSPHRTGGGGGYTF
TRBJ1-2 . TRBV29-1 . TGCAGCGTTGGTCCGGACCGGGGTTATGGCTACACCTTC CSVGPDRGYGYTF
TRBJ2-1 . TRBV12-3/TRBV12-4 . TGTGCCAGCAGTCCCACAGGGCTTGAGCAGTTCTTC CASSPTGLEQFF
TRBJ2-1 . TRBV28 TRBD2 TGTGCCAGCAGTTTACCCGCTTGGCGGGAGGGCTACAATGAGCAGCTCTTC CASSLPAWREGYNEQLF
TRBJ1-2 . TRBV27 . TGTGCCAGCAGTCTCTACAGGGCCTCTGTCTATGGCTACACCTTC CASSLYRASVYGYTF
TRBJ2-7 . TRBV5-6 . TGTGCCAGCAGCTTGGTGGACGGAAACTACGAGCAGTACTTC CASSLVDGNYEQYF
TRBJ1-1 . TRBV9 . TGTGCCAGCAGCGTACGGATGGACACCATCTCCGCATACACTGAAGCTTTCTTT CASSVRMDTISAYTEAFF
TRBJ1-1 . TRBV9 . TGTGCCAGCAGCGTAGATGTCTCCACTGAAGCTTTCTTT CASSVDVSTEAFF
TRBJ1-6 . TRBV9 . TGTGACAGCAGCCGAGGGGACGGTACTAATTCACCCCTCCACTTT CDSSRGDGTNSPLHF
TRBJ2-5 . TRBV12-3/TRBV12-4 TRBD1 TGTGCCAGCAGTAAAAGTCAGGACAGGGTTTTGGGGGGTAAAGAGACCCAGTACTTC CASSKSQDRVLGGKETQYF
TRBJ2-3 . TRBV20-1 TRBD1 TGCAGTGCTAATATATCCCAACCGGGACAGGGGTCAGATACGCAGTATTTT CSANISQPGQGSDTQYF
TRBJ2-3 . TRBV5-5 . TGTGCCAGCAGCTTGGAGGGAGTCACCACAGATACGCAGTATTTT CASSLEGVTTDTQYF
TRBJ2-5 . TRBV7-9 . TGTGCCAGCAGCTTAGGGGGCGGGTTTCAGCAAGAGACCCAGTACTTC CASSLGGGFQQETQYF
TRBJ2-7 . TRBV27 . TGTGCCAGCAGTTTAATCAGGGCGGATACCTACGAGCAGTACTTC CASSLIRADTYEQYF
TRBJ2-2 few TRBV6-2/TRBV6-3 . TGTGCCAGCAGTAGGGTCCCCGGGGAGCTGTTTTTT CASSRVPGELFF
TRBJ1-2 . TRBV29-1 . TGCAGCTTCCGGGACGGATATGGCTACACCTTC CSFRDGYGYTF
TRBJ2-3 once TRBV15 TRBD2 TGTGCCACCAGCGGCGGACTAGCGGCCACAGATACGCAGTATTTT CATSGGLAATDTQYF
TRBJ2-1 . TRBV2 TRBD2 TGTGCCAGCAGCGACGGACTAGCTATGTACAATGAGCAGTTCTTC CASSDGLAMYNEQFF
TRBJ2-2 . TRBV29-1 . TGCAGCGTCCAGGGCCGGAGGGAGCTGTTTTTT CSVQGRRELFF
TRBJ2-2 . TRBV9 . TGTGCCAGCAGCGTAGACGGCAGATACACCGGGGAGCTGTTTTTT CASSVDGRYTGELFF
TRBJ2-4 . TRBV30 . TGTGCCTGGAGTGTGGGAGTGGGGAACATTCAGTACTTC CAWSVGVGNIQYF
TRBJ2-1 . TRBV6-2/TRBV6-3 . TGTGCCAGCAGTTACTTGGAAAATGAGCAGTTCTTC CASSYLENEQFF
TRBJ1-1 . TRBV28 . TGTGCCAGCAGTCCCACGACCCGAAGTACTGAAGCTTTCTTT CASSPTTRSTEAFF
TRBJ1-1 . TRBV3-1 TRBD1 TGTGCCAGCATCCCCACCCCGGGACAGGGTGCCACTGAAGCTTTCTTT CASIPTPGQGATEAFF
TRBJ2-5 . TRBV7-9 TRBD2 TGTGCCAGCAGCCGAGCGGGGGAAGAGACCCAGTACTTC CASSRAGEETQYF
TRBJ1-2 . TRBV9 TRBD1 TGTGCCAGCAGACCGGGACAGGGGGCCAACAACTATGGCTACACCTTC CASRPGQGANNYGYTF
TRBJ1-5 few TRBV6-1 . TGTGCCAGCAGCGAGGGGGGCAATCAGCCCCAGCATTTT CASSEGGNQPQHF
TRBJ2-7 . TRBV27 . TGTGCCAGCGCTAGCGTTCCCTACGAGCAGTACTTC CASASVPYEQYF
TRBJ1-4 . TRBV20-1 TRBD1 TGCAGTGCCGCCACAGGGGGAACTAATGAAAAACTGTTTTTT CSAATGGTNEKLFF
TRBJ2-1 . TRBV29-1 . TGCAGCGTTGGGACCCGGGGATTCCGAAATGAGCAGTTCTTC CSVGTRGFRNEQFF
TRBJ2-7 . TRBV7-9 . TGTGCCAGCAGCTTAGTCCGGGCGACAGAATACGAGCAGTACTTC CASSLVRATEYEQYF
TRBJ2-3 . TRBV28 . TGTGCCAGCAGTTTAGCGGTCGGCCCCCTTCTCAAAGATACGCAGTATTTT CASSLAVGPLLKDTQYF
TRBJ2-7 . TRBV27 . TGTGCCAGCAGTTTATCGGCGGTTGGGGACGAGCAGTACTTC CASSLSAVGDEQYF
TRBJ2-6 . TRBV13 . TGTGCCAGCAGGGCCCAGTCGGACTTCCTCTCTGGGGCCAACGTCCTGACTTTC CASRAQSDFLSGANVLTF
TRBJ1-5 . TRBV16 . TGTGCCAGCAGCGGGGTAGGCTTCGGAACCGGAGTGGATCAGCCCCAGCATTTT CASSGVGFGTGVDQPQHF
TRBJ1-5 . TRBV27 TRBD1 TGTGCCAGCAGGGTGGGACAGAACAATCAGCCCCAGCATTTT CASRVGQNNQPQHF
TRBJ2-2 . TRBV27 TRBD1 TGTGCCAGCAGTTTATCATTGACAGGGGCCGGGGAGCTGTTTTTT CASSLSLTGAGELFF
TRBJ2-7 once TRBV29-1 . TGCAGCGTTGAAGTCGGCCCCTACGAGCAGTACTTC CSVEVGPYEQYF
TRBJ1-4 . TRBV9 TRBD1 TGTGCCAGCAGCGCCCAAGGAACAGGGGTGATGAAACTGTTTTTT CASSAQGTGVMKLFF
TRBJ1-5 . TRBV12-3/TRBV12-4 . TGTGCCAGCAGCCAGGGCCCCAATCAGCCCCAGCATTTT CASSQGPNQPQHF